The TCR beta chain under discussion was sequenced for a study of shared clonotypes between healthy human individuals. Clones were sequenced by immunoSEQ multiplex PCR, and TCRdb holds only the in-frame ones, with some missing. The table has a few million clones, around 92% seen once. CDR3 length: 15 residues. Trimming cost V 5 bases and J 2 bases, with 13 bases left between them. From germline, CDR1 is SGHVS and CDR2 FQNEAQ. The TCR was taken from a man between 18 and 29 years old in good health. Some clones in this sample may be carry-over from other donors' samples. Sequencing input: naive CD4+ T cells from PBMCs. Indicated subset: CD45RA+ positively selected. The J gene is TRBJ2-1, the V gene TRBV7-8; TRBD2 is a possible D gene (6 bases). The CDR3 protein is CASSLGRPAYNEQFF. The CDR3, as DNA: TGTGCCAGCAGCCTAGGGAGGCCGGCCTACAATGAGCAGTTCTTC.